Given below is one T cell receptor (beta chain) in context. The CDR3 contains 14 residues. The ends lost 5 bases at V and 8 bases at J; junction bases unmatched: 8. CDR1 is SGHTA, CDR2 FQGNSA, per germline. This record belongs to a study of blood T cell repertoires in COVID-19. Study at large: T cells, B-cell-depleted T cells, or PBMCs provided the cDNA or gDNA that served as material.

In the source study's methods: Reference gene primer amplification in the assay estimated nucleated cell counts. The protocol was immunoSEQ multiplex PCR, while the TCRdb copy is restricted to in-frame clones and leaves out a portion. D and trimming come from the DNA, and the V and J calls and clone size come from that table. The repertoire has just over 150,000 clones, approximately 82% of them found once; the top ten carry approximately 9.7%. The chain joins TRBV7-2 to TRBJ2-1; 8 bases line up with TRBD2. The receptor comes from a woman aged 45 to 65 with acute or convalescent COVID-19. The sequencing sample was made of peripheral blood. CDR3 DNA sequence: TGTGCCAGCAGCCCTCAGCGGGGGCGGGATGAGCAGTTCTTC. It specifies CASSPQRGRDEQFF.